A selection of T cell receptor beta chains follows, all from one sample in a study of cytomegalovirus exposure and HLA in healthy donors. Sequenced by immunoSEQ multiplex PCR; TCRdb stores in-frame clones only, minus some. The table has fewer than 95,000 clones, 70% to 80% seen once. The sequenced sample was PBMCs. All receptors come from a man aged 25-45 years in good health and CMV-seronegative. The CDR3 runs from the conserved cysteine through the conserved F or W. D genes are given only for firm matches. Clone size is stated in some rows and not others, as once, few, many or a class when expanded.

v_gene	j_gene	abundance	d_gene	CDR3aa	CDR3nt
TRBV19	TRBJ2-3	-	TRBD1	CASSIRSGTGYRNTQYF	TGTGCCAGTAGTATAAGGTCCGGGACAGGGTATAGAAATACGCAGTATTTT
TRBV10-3	TRBJ2-2	-	-	CAISELVGVRTGELFF	TGTGCCATCAGTGAGTTAGTCGGGGTTCGGACCGGGGAGCTGTTTTTT
TRBV6-1	TRBJ1-2	-	TRBD1	CASSEGTGQGAYGYTF	TGTGCCAGCAGTGAAGGGACGGGACAGGGGGCGTATGGCTACACCTTC
TRBV6-5	TRBJ1-2	-	-	CASSSTRQTVNYGYTF	TGTGCCAGCAGTTCCACACGGCAGACAGTTAACTATGGCTACACCTTC
TRBV5-1	TRBJ2-1	few	-	CASTVTGSYNEQFF	TGCGCCAGCACCGTTACAGGGTCCTACAATGAGCAGTTCTTC
TRBV6-5	TRBJ2-1	-	TRBD2	CASMFAGGRDEQFF	TGTGCCAGCATGTTTGCGGGAGGCCGGGATGAGCAGTTCTTC
TRBV4-1	TRBJ1-1	-	TRBD1	CASSQSGQGGTEAFF	TGCGCCAGCAGCCAATCCGGACAGGGGGGGACTGAAGCTTTCTTT
TRBV4-3	TRBJ2-2	once	-	CASSQDRGLAGELFF	TGCGCCAGCAGCCAAGACAGGGGCTTGGCCGGGGAGCTGTTTTTT
TRBV19	TRBJ2-3	-	TRBD1	CASSRTGATDTQYF	TGTGCCAGTAGTAGGACAGGGGCCACAGATACGCAGTATTTT
TRBV19	TRBJ2-7	-	TRBD2	CASSPAGGVNEQYF	TGTGCCAGTAGTCCCGCGGGGGGGGTCAACGAGCAGTACTTC
TRBV9	TRBJ1-2	-	TRBD1	CASSGQDRGDYGYTF	TGTGCCAGCAGCGGACAGGACAGGGGGGACTATGGCTACACCTTC
TRBV6-6	TRBJ1-1	-	-	CASAGTTNTEAFF	TGTGCCAGCGCCGGGACAACTAACACTGAAGCTTTCTTT
TRBV27	TRBJ1-5	once	-	CASSYEGRVNQPQHF	TGTGCCAGCAGTTATGAGGGGAGGGTAAATCAGCCCCAGCATTTT
TRBV7-2	TRBJ1-1	-	TRBD1	CASSLQGKNTEAFF	TGTGCCAGCAGCCTACAGGGGAAGAACACTGAAGCTTTCTTT
TRBV9	TRBJ2-5	-	-	CASSARLEETQYF	TGTGCCAGCAGCGCTCGACTAGAAGAGACCCAGTACTTC
TRBV13	TRBJ1-5	-	TRBD1	CASSLAGGYGNQPQHF	TGTGCCAGCAGCTTAGCAGGGGGCTATGGCAATCAGCCCCAGCATTTT
TRBV5-1	TRBJ1-2	-	TRBD1	CASSRDRGASYGYTF	TGCGCCAGCAGCCGTGACAGGGGTGCGTCATATGGCTACACCTTC
TRBV5-1	TRBJ1-1	-	-	CASRLVWGQENTEAFF	TGCGCCAGCAGATTAGTTTGGGGACAAGAGAACACTGAAGCTTTCTTT
TRBV13	TRBJ2-2	-	TRBD1	CASSSMRRQGRAGELFF	TGTGCCAGCAGCTCCATGAGACGACAGGGTCGGGCCGGGGAGCTGTTTTTT
TRBV5-1	TRBJ2-7	few	-	CASTPGTGVLYEQYF	TGCGCCAGCACTCCCGGGACTGGGGTACTGTACGAGCAGTACTTC
TRBV5-6	TRBJ2-2	once	-	CASSYFVRRFTGELFF	TGTGCCAGCAGCTATTTCGTCCGGCGGTTCACCGGGGAGCTGTTTTTT
TRBV28	TRBJ2-7	-	TRBD1	CASIHGQGVVQYF	TGTGCCAGCATTCACGGACAGGGCGTAGTGCAGTACTTC
TRBV9	TRBJ2-5	-	TRBD2	CASSVAAGVAETQYF	TGTGCCAGCAGCGTAGCCGCGGGAGTGGCAGAGACCCAGTACTTC
TRBV27	TRBJ1-1	few	-	CASSFKGVNTEAFF	TGTGCCAGCAGTTTTAAGGGGGTAAACACTGAAGCTTTCTTT
TRBV4-3	TRBJ2-7	few	TRBD2	CASSQDLAGELYEQYF	TGCGCCAGCAGCCAAGATCTAGCGGGGGAACTCTACGAGCAGTACTTC
TRBV11-3	TRBJ1-4	few	-	CASSSAGALFF	TGTGCCAGCAGCTCCGCAGGTGCACTGTTTTTT
TRBV7-9	TRBJ1-1	-	-	CASMNPLRLNTEAFF	TGTGCCTCAATGAATCCGCTCAGATTGAACACTGAAGCTTTCTTT
TRBV5-1	TRBJ2-5	-	TRBD1	CASSSTGGSKTQYF	TGCGCCAGCAGCTCCACAGGGGGCTCTAAGACCCAGTACTTC
TRBV6-4	TRBJ2-3	few	TRBD1	CASSGTGGTDTQYF	TGTGCCAGCAGTGGGACAGGGGGCACAGATACGCAGTATTTT
TRBV6-5	TRBJ1-1	-	-	CASAPHRDTEAFF	TGTGCCAGCGCGCCACACAGGGACACTGAAGCTTTCTTT
TRBV9	TRBJ1-4	-	TRBD1	CASSVGQGNEKLFF	TGTGCCAGCAGCGTGGGACAGGGGAACGAAAAACTGTTTTTT
TRBV19	TRBJ1-1	-	-	CASSISLRQGSEAFF	TGTGCCAGTAGTATTAGTCTGCGGCAGGGGTCTGAAGCTTTCTTT
TRBV9	TRBJ1-6	-	-	CASSVVGAADSPLHF	TGTGCCAGCAGCGTAGTTGGGGCGGCGGATTCACCCCTCCACTTT
TRBV6-1	TRBJ1-2	-	-	CASRGWDTYGYTF	TGTGCCAGCAGGGGGTGGGACACCTATGGCTACACCTTC
TRBV19	TRBJ2-1	-	-	CASRGQGTNLYNEQFF	TGTGCCAGTAGGGGCCAGGGGACTAATCTTTACAATGAGCAGTTCTTC
TRBV6-1	TRBJ1-2	once	TRBD1	CASSEAVGQGFYGYTF	TGTGCCAGCAGTGAAGCGGTGGGACAGGGGTTCTATGGCTACACCTTC
TRBV10-3	TRBJ2-2	-	-	CAISDSAANTGELFF	TGTGCCATCAGTGATAGCGCCGCGAACACCGGGGAGCTGTTTTTT